A selection of T cell receptor beta chains follows, all from one sample in a study of blood T cell repertoires in COVID-19. Clones were sequenced by immunoSEQ multiplex PCR, and TCRdb holds only the in-frame ones, with some missing. The sample has some 110,000 clones; 82% are singletons. Source material: peripheral blood. These receptors were collected from a man aged 70 or older with acute or convalescent COVID-19. Each CDR3 is given with its conserved first and last residue. A D gene is named only where the DNA matches it firmly. Part of the rows lack a size; the others show once, few, many or a class for expanded clones.

abundance: -; d_gene: -; v_gene: TRBV6-5; j_gene: TRBJ2-1; CDR3aa: CASPKEPGGLEQFF; CDR3nt: TGTGCCAGCCCCAAAGAGCCGGGGGGCCTTGAGCAGTTCTTC
abundance: -; d_gene: -; v_gene: TRBV10-2; j_gene: TRBJ1-1; CDR3aa: CASRYSMNTEAFF; CDR3nt: TGCGCCAGCAGGTATAGCATGAACACTGAAGCTTTCTTT
abundance: -; d_gene: -; v_gene: TRBV6-2/TRBV6-3; j_gene: TRBJ2-7; CDR3aa: CASSYLRGYEQYF; CDR3nt: TGTGCCAGCAGTTACTTGCGGGGCTACGAGCAGTACTTC
abundance: -; d_gene: -; v_gene: TRBV9; j_gene: TRBJ1-4; CDR3aa: CASSAGDGLVEKLFF; CDR3nt: TGTGCCAGCAGCGCGGGGGACGGCCTAGTTGAAAAACTGTTTTTT
abundance: -; d_gene: TRBD1; v_gene: TRBV7-3; j_gene: TRBJ2-2; CDR3aa: CASSADRAGTGELFF; CDR3nt: TGTGCCAGCAGCGCGGACAGGGCGGGCACCGGGGAGCTGTTTTTT
abundance: -; d_gene: TRBD1; v_gene: TRBV19; j_gene: TRBJ1-1; CDR3aa: CASRPSEGALTEAFF; CDR3nt: TGTGCCAGTAGACCCTCGGAGGGGGCGCTCACTGAAGCTTTCTTT
abundance: -; d_gene: TRBD2; v_gene: TRBV4-1; j_gene: TRBJ2-4; CDR3aa: CASSQAWTSGLRGLSNIQYF; CDR3nt: TGCGCCAGCAGCCAAGCTTGGACTAGCGGGCTACGAGGTTTATCAAACATTCAGTACTTC
abundance: -; d_gene: -; v_gene: TRBV5-4; j_gene: TRBJ2-3; CDR3aa: CASSLGAQRFTDTQYF; CDR3nt: TGTGCCAGCAGCCTTGGAGCCCAGCGCTTCACAGATACGCAGTATTTT
abundance: -; d_gene: -; v_gene: TRBV6-5; j_gene: TRBJ1-2; CDR3aa: CASHGQGGGYTF; CDR3nt: TGTGCCAGCCATGGGCAAGGAGGTGGCTACACCTTC
abundance: -; d_gene: -; v_gene: TRBV5-1; j_gene: TRBJ1-6; CDR3aa: CASSLGSGETSPLHF; CDR3nt: TGCGCCAGCAGCTTGGGGTCGGGGGAGACTTCACCCCTCCACTTT
abundance: -; d_gene: -; v_gene: TRBV24-1; j_gene: TRBJ2-2; CDR3aa: CATSAARTVQTGELFF; CDR3nt: TGTGCCACCAGTGCCGCTCGGACAGTCCAAACCGGGGAGCTGTTTTTT
abundance: -; d_gene: -; v_gene: TRBV5-1; j_gene: TRBJ2-6; CDR3aa: CASSGTGTGANVLTF; CDR3nt: TGCGCCAGCAGCGGAACAGGGACTGGGGCCAACGTCCTGACTTTC
abundance: -; d_gene: TRBD2; v_gene: TRBV28; j_gene: TRBJ2-7; CDR3aa: CASRGGGRSYEQYF; CDR3nt: TGTGCCAGCAGGGGCGGGGGAAGGTCCTACGAGCAGTACTTC
abundance: few; d_gene: TRBD1; v_gene: TRBV5-1; j_gene: TRBJ1-5; CDR3aa: CASRGTVSNQPQHF; CDR3nt: TGCGCCAGCAGGGGGACAGTGAGCAATCAGCCCCAGCATTTT
abundance: -; d_gene: TRBD1; v_gene: TRBV12-3/TRBV12-4; j_gene: TRBJ2-1; CDR3aa: CASSLWDRGQQFF; CDR3nt: TGTGCCAGCAGTTTATGGGACAGAGGTCAGCAGTTCTTC
abundance: -; d_gene: TRBD2; v_gene: TRBV7-9; j_gene: TRBJ2-7; CDR3aa: CASSLRLAGGYEQYF; CDR3nt: TGTGCCAGCAGCCTCCGACTAGCGGGGGGTTACGAGCAGTACTTC
abundance: -; d_gene: TRBD1; v_gene: TRBV6-6; j_gene: TRBJ1-1; CDR3aa: CASSTTGGAGTEAFF; CDR3nt: TGTGCCAGCAGTACTACAGGGGGCGCAGGGACTGAAGCTTTCTTT
abundance: -; d_gene: -; v_gene: TRBV6-6; j_gene: TRBJ1-6; CDR3aa: CASSQPLDTPSSYNSPLHF; CDR3nt: TGTGCCAGCAGTCAACCTCTGGACACGCCGAGCTCCTATAATTCACCCCTCCACTTT
abundance: -; d_gene: -; v_gene: TRBV29-1; j_gene: TRBJ1-1; CDR3aa: CSVALQNTEAFF; CDR3nt: TGCAGCGTTGCGTTACAGAACACTGAAGCTTTCTTT
abundance: once; d_gene: -; v_gene: TRBV5-6; j_gene: TRBJ1-1; CDR3aa: CASRSPGNTEAFF; CDR3nt: TGTGCCAGCAGATCCCCAGGGAACACTGAAGCTTTCTTT
abundance: once; d_gene: -; v_gene: TRBV9; j_gene: TRBJ2-3; CDR3aa: CASSVEQGTPTDTQYF; CDR3nt: TGTGCCAGCAGCGTAGAGCAGGGGACGCCCACAGATACGCAGTATTTT
abundance: -; d_gene: -; v_gene: TRBV5-5; j_gene: TRBJ2-1; CDR3aa: CASSLDRGPYNEQFF; CDR3nt: TGTGCCAGCAGCTTGGATAGGGGCCCCTACAATGAGCAGTTCTTC
abundance: -; d_gene: TRBD1; v_gene: TRBV19; j_gene: TRBJ1-2; CDR3aa: CASSLKSGTVGGYTF; CDR3nt: TGTGCCAGTAGCCTAAAATCAGGGACAGTAGGCGGCTACACCTTC
abundance: few; d_gene: -; v_gene: TRBV19; j_gene: TRBJ1-1; CDR3aa: CASSTEGNTEAFF; CDR3nt: TGTGCCAGTAGTACCGAGGGGAACACTGAAGCTTTCTTT